Each of the 23 T cell receptor beta chains below was sequenced from the same sample in a study of blood T cells in healthy people across ages. Primers used in a second PCR of roughly 6 to 11 cycles were a sample-barcoded 5' primer and a J-beta primer mix. TCRdb reanalysed the 5' RACE reads using MiXCR and keeps one entry per CDR3 protein. Here the sample spans under 1 million distinct CDR3 sequences, around two fifths being singletons. The sample consisted of blood. All receptors derive from a man in his sixties in good health.

The chain recombines TRBV6-2 or TRBV6-3 with TRBJ1-1, with 9 bases fitting TRBD1. The CDR3 is 17 residues long. Germline CDR1 MNHEY, CDR2 SVGEGT. J lost 1 base, V lost 5 bases, and 11 bases had no gene match. The CDR3 sequence is CASSPIRDRVANTEAFF. As DNA, the CDR3 is TGTGCCAGCAGTCCTATCCGGGACAGGGTGGCGAACACTGAAGCTTTCTTT.

The chain carries TRBV7-2 and TRBJ1-2, with D possibly matching TRBD1 (6 bases). Trimming removed 5 bases from V and 3 bases from J, with 25 bases in between. Germline loops: CDR1 SGHTA, CDR2 FQGNSA. This CDR3 is built from 18 residues. CDR3 sequence reads: CASSINDRTVGTDYGYTF. In DNA, the CDR3 is TGTGCCAGCAGCATAAACGACAGGACGGTTGGGACTGACTATGGCTACACCTTC. The full variable domain, completed using reference TRBV7-2 and TRBJ1-2, is GAGVSQSPSNKVTEKGKDVELRCDPISGHTALYWYRQSLGQGLEFLIYFQGNSAPDKSGLPSDRFSAERTGGSVSTLTIQRTQQEDSAVYLCASSINDRTVGTDYGYTFGSGTRLTVV.

For the CDR3, the DNA is TGTGCCAGCAGTTACTACAGGAGGACAGGAGCGAACACCGGGGAGCTGTTTTTT. Amino acid sequence: CASSYYRRTGANTGELFF. This chain links TRBV6-2 or TRBV6-3 with TRBJ2-2; 7 positions match TRBD1. In germline, CDR1 is MNHEY, CDR2 SVGEGT. With 1 base clipped from V and 0 bases from J, the junction kept 8 bases outside the gene matches. The CDR3 is 18 residues long.

This chain connects TRBV25-1 to TRBJ2-2; D may be TRBD1 or TRBD2 (6 bases each). This CDR3 contains 15 residues. Germline V gene sequence: CDR1 MGHDK, CDR2 SYGVNS. The V end lost 4 bases, the J end lost 4 bases, and 13 bases lay between the germline ends. This chain's CDR3 is CASSAWGASTGELFF. The DNA for the CDR3 is TGTGCCAGCAGTGCTTGGGGGGCGAGCACCGGGGAGCTGTTTTTT.

This clonotype has just a few counts. The chain combines TRBV4-3 with TRBJ2-1, with 7 bases that match TRBD2. CDR1 and CDR2 from the germline V gene are LGHNA and YSLEER. The junction had 9 bases not matched to a gene; V was cut back by 0 bases and J by 4 bases. The length of the CDR3 is 17 residues. The CDR3 DNA sequence: TGCGCCAGCAGCCAAGATCTAACGGGGGGTATGTACAATGAGCAGTTCTTC. This gives the protein CASSQDLTGGMYNEQFF.

The chain joins TRBV20-1 to TRBJ1-2; D not certain. The CDR3 consists of 15 residues. Trimming cost V 0 bases and J 4 bases, with 15 bases left between them. CDR1 is DFQATT, CDR2 SNEGSKA, per germline (reference sequence). CDR3 amino acids: CSARDRMGTTYGYTF. The CDR3 region has the DNA TGCAGTGCTAGAGATCGCATGGGAACGACCTATGGCTACACCTTC.

Ten or more counts support this clonotype. The rearrangement links TRBV5-5 to TRBJ2-1; TRBD2 is a possible D gene (6 bases). The CDR3 has 15 residues. V was shortened by 0 bases and J by 4 bases, with 11 bases between the two germline ends. CDR1 is SGHKS and CDR2 is YYEKEE in the germline V gene (reference sequence). The CDR3 here is CASSLGLGPYNEQFF. The CDR3 bases are TGTGCCAGCAGCTTGGGACTAGGGCCTTACAATGAGCAGTTCTTC. Drawing the rest from reference TRBV5-5 and TRBJ2-1, the complete variable domain is DAGVTQSPTHLIKTRGQQVTLRCSPISGHKSVSWYQQVLGQGPQFIFQYYEKEERGRGNFPDRFSARQFPNYSSELNVNALLLGDSALYLCASSLGLGPYNEQFFGPGTRLTVL.

The genes are TRBV7-2 and TRBJ2-5; D not resolved. This CDR3 has 16 residues. From germline, CDR1 is SGHTA and CDR2 FQGNSA. Deletions cut 1 base from V and 1 base from J, with 13 bases between. CDR3 DNA sequence: TGTGCCAGCAGCTTAGTTGGGCAGCTTAGCCAAGAGACCCAGTACTTC. It codes for CASSLVGQLSQETQYF.

V and J are TRBV18 and TRBJ1-1; D remains ambiguous. Trimming removed 5 bases from V and 1 base from J, with 8 bases in between. CDR1 and CDR2 (germline): KGHSH, LQKENI. The CDR3 consists of 13 residues. CDR3 residues: CASSEQPNTEAFF. CDR3 DNA sequence: TGTGCCAGCTCAGAACAGCCGAACACTGAAGCTTTCTTT.

The CDR3 DNA reads as TGTGCCTGGAGTGTACCGTACAACACCGGGGAGCTGTTTTTT. Its protein product is CAWSVPYNTGELFF. The chain links TRBV30 to TRBJ2-2; D uncertain. The germline V gene has CDR1 GTSNPN and CDR2 SVGIG (reference sequence). Trimming took 0 bases from V and 2 from J, leaving 7 bases between them. The CDR3 length is 14 residues.

This clonotype has a count of ten or more. V is TRBV5-1 and J is TRBJ2-7; TRBD2 matches 16 bases. The CDR3 totals 18 residues. Germline CDR1 and CDR2: SGHRS and YFSETQ. V was pared by 4 bases and J by 1 base, with 8 bases of the junction left unmatched. The CDR3 protein is CASSQPGLAGGWSYEQYF. CDR3 nucleotide sequence: TGCGCCAGCAGCCAACCGGGACTAGCGGGGGGGTGGTCCTACGAGCAGTACTTC. Complete variable domain (other parts from reference TRBV5-1 and TRBJ2-7): KAGVTQTPRYLIKTRGQQVTLSCSPISGHRSVSWYQQTPGQGLQFLFEYFSETQRNKGNFPGRFSGRQFSNSRSEMNVSTLELGDSALYLCASSQPGLAGGWSYEQYFGPGTRLTVT.

The chain has TRBV4-3 and TRBJ1-5, with no clear D. The CDR3 is 15 amino acids. CDR1 LGHNA and CDR2 YSLEER come from the germline V gene. V was cut by 2 bases and J by 4 bases, with 12 bases left in between. The CDR3 DNA follows: TGCGCCAGCAGCCAATCTCTGGTCCAAAATCAGCCCCAGCATTTT. It is translated as CASSQSLVQNQPQHF.

This clonotype was observed a few times. V usage is TRBV29-1 and J usage is TRBJ1-2, with TRBD1 matching over 7 bases. The ends lost 5 bases at V and 8 bases at J; junction bases unmatched: 14. The length of the CDR3 is 14 residues. Germline V CDR1 and CDR2: SQVTM, ANQGSEA. The CDR3 spells CSVPTRGPWGGYTF. CDR3 bases: TGCAGCGTTCCGACGAGGGGGCCCTGGGGCGGCTACACCTTC.

V and J are TRBV12-3 or TRBV12-4 and TRBJ2-1, with 7 bases matching TRBD2. This CDR3 comprises 11 residues. Trimming removed 6 bases from V and 8 bases from J; junction bases left unmatched: 1. The CDR3 bases are TGTGCCAGCAGCGGACTAGATGAGCAGTTCTTC. Translating gives CASSGLDEQFF.

CDR3 region: CASSLVVGGRREQFF. The CDR3 region has the DNA TGCGCCAGCAGCTTGGTTGTGGGGGGGCGGCGTGAGCAGTTCTTC. The genes are TRBV5-1 and TRBJ2-1, with D maybe TRBD2 (7 bases). The CDR3 contains 15 residues. Germline assignment: CDR1 SGHRS and CDR2 YFSETQ. The V end was cut by 0 bases, the J end by 9 bases, with 16 bases between.

The genes are TRBV2 and TRBJ2-7, with 15 bases aligning to TRBD2. Germline CDR1 reads SNHLY; CDR2 reads FYNNEI. With V trimmed by 6 bases and J by 3 bases, 12 bases remained unmatched. The CDR3 covers 18 residues. The CDR3 protein is CASRGLRTSGGGDYEQYF. CDR3 nucleotide sequence: TGTGCCAGCAGGGGCCTTAGGACTAGCGGGGGGGGAGACTACGAGCAGTACTTC.

This clonotype was counted a few times. This chain joins TRBV20-1 and TRBJ2-7; D may be TRBD1 or TRBD2 (5 bases each). This CDR3 contains 15 residues. V was clipped by 0 bases and J by 0 bases, with 12 bases between them. Germline V gene data show CDR1 as DFQATT and CDR2 as SNEGSKA (reference sequence). Here the CDR3 reads CSAREGPLTSYEQYF. CDR3 DNA: TGCAGTGCTAGAGAGGGACCGCTGACCTCCTACGAGCAGTACTTC.

The chain joins TRBV6-4 to TRBJ1-3, with TRBD1 matching over 7 bases. The V gene end was trimmed by 10 bases and the J gene end by 3 bases; junction bases not matched to a gene: 18. CDR1 is MRHNA, CDR2 SNTAGT, per germline. The CDR3 runs 17 residues. CDR3 region: CANSGPRGRLDGNTIYF. The CDR3 nucleotides are TGTGCCAACTCTGGACCGAGGGGGCGCTTGGATGGAAACACCATATATTTT.

This rearrangement joins TRBV12-3 or TRBV12-4 to TRBJ1-1, with D perhaps matching TRBD1 (5 bases). The V end lost 6 bases, the J end lost 1 base, and 9 bases lay between the germline ends. This CDR3 is built from 13 residues. The CDR3 sequence: CASRIGENTEAFF. In nucleotides, the CDR3 is TGTGCCAGCAGAATAGGGGAGAACACTGAAGCTTTCTTT.

This clonotype was picked up many times. V usage is TRBV7-2 and J usage is TRBJ2-3, with D possibly TRBD2 on 7 matching bases. The CDR3 sequence is 16 residues long. Trimming removed 5 bases at V and 2 bases at J, with 17 bases between. In germline, CDR1 is SGHTA, CDR2 FQGNSA. The CDR3 DNA follows: TGTGCCAGCAGCCTCGGGGGGCGTAGCCTCACAGATACGCAGTATTTT. Residues: CASSLGGRSLTDTQYF.

The chain joins TRBV12-3 or TRBV12-4 to TRBJ1-4; D unclear. The CDR3 runs 15 residues. Trimming left V 5 bases short and J 2 bases short, with 12 bases between. DNA of the CDR3: TGTGCCAGCAGTAGAAACCCCACTACTAATGAAAAACTGTTTTTT. It encodes CASSRNPTTNEKLFF.

This clonotype was observed a handful of times. The V call is TRBV4-2, the J call TRBJ2-1, with 7 bases fitting TRBD1. Germline assignment: CDR1 LGHNA and CDR2 YNFKEQ. The trim removed 4 bases at V and 8 bases at J, leaving 14 bases unmatched. The CDR3 has 16 amino acids. The CDR3 is CASSLQTGMNRDEQFF. CDR3 nucleotides: TGTGCCAGCAGCCTCCAGACAGGGATGAATCGGGATGAGCAGTTCTTC.

V is TRBV3-1 and J is TRBJ1-6; 7 positions agree with TRBD1. The CDR3 loop spans 14 amino acids. Germline CDR1 reads LGHDT; CDR2 reads YNNKEL (reference sequence). J gave up 8 bases and V 4 bases, and 5 bases lay outside the gene matches. CDR3 sequence reads: CASSPTGVYSPLHF. CDR3 bases: TGTGCCAGCAGCCCCACAGGGGTTTATTCACCCCTCCACTTT.